The 20 T cell receptor delta chains below were found in one sample sequenced in a study of Vδ1+ human thymocytes. Findings of the study overall: Thymic TRG and TRD repertoires appeared highly polyclonal, with Gaussian CDR3 length distributions.

RNA was extracted from the cells and then reverse transcribed. The CDR3 regions were amplified by multiplex PCR from V-gene primers to a constant-region primer. TCRdb made new clone calls on the multiplex PCR reads using CATT. Of around 56,000 delta-chain clones listed, about 16% were seen once; the top ten hold about 0.4%. Their recognized antigens are unknown. The sequenced sample consisted of Vdelta1+ gamma-delta thymocytes from the thymus. As for subset: FACS-sorted CD3+ TCRalphabeta- TCRVdelta1+ TCRVdelta2- thymocytes. The receptors were gathered from a girl under two years old who had congenital heart surgery.

This clone was counted between two and nine times. The chain carries TRDV1 and TRDJ1; a weak D match, TRDD3 (5 bases). Germline V gene sequence: CDR1 TSWWSYY, CDR2 QGS. Trimming took 2 bases from V and 1 from J, leaving 23 bases between them. The CDR3 runs to 19 residues. CDR3 region: CALGESRRVEGIRTDKLIF. Written as DNA, the CDR3 is TGTGCTCTTGGGGAATCCCGGAGAGTCGAGGGCATACGCACCGATAAACTCATCTTT.

This clone has a handful of counts. This sequence joins TRDV1 and TRDJ1; 9 bases map to TRDD3. With 3 bases clipped from V and 0 bases from J, the junction kept 11 bases outside the gene matches. CDR1 TSWWSYY and CDR2 QGS come from the germline V gene. The CDR3 runs 18 residues. CDR3 DNA: TGTGCTCTTGGGGACCGTACCCTGGGGGATCCGTACACCGATAAACTCATCTTT. Protein: CALGDRTLGDPYTDKLIF.

This clone is deemed medium-sized. The rearrangement links TRDV2 to TRDJ1, with a possible D match to TRDD3 (5 bases). CDR1 is GEAIGNYY and CDR2 is EKD in the germline V gene. This CDR3 has 19 amino acids. V was trimmed by 0 bases and J by 0 bases, leaving 22 bases between them. In nucleotides, the CDR3 is TGTGCCTGTGACACCGTGCGGCGGGGGGTCCCAGAGTACACCGATAAACTCATCTTT. As protein: CACDTVRRGVPEYTDKLIF.

This clone has a handful of counts. The chain recombines TRDV1 with TRDJ1, with 8 nucleotides matching TRDD3. In germline, CDR1 is TSWWSYY, CDR2 QGS. The CDR3 covers 18 residues. The V and J ends lost 5 bases and 4 bases, in that order; junction bases with no gene match: 18. The chain's CDR3 is CALGNQGGVLGGNDKLIF. The CDR3 coding sequence is TGTGCTCTTGGGAACCAGGGGGGCGTACTGGGGGGAAACGATAAACTCATCTTT.

The V gene is TRDV1, the J gene TRDJ1; D is possibly TRDD2 (6 bases). This CDR3 spans 20 amino acids. Trimming pared 3 bases from V and 7 bases from J, leaving 33 bases between. Germline values: CDR1 TSWWSYY, CDR2 QGS. CDR3 region: CALGEAIPRPSRGRGGKLIF. The CDR3, as DNA: TGTGCTCTTGGGGAGGCCATACCAAGACCTTCCCGGGGAAGGGGTGGTAAACTCATCTTT.

This clone was detected a few times. The rearrangement joins TRDV1 to TRDJ1; D is possibly TRDD2 (6 bases). V lost 1 base, J lost 0 bases, and 24 bases lay in between. CDR1 TSWWSYY and CDR2 QGS come from the germline V gene. This CDR3 is built from 20 residues. Here the CDR3 reads CALGEHPTSRGEMYTDKLIF. CDR3 coding DNA: TGTGCTCTTGGGGAACATCCTACGTCGCGAGGGGAGATGTACACCGATAAACTCATCTTT.

Only a few counts were recorded for this clone. This sequence joins TRDV2 and TRDJ1; D not resolved. V gave up 4 bases and J gave up 0 bases, with 11 bases separating them. The germline gives CDR1 GEAIGNYY, CDR2 EKD. The CDR3 extends over 14 amino acids. CDR3 nucleotide sequence: TGTGCCTGTGATCCCCCCCCGGACACCGATAAACTCATCTTT. It translates to CACDPPPDTDKLIF.

Only a few counts were recorded for this clone. The chain is built from TRDV1 and TRDJ1, with D uncertain. V was pared by 1 base and J by 2 bases, with 20 bases between. This CDR3 is 18 amino acids long. CDR1 is TSWWSYY, CDR2 QGS, per germline. Written as DNA, the CDR3 is TGTGCTCTTGGGGAACGGCCAAAGCTTGTCGAGGGTACCGATAAACTCATCTTT. It yields the protein CALGERPKLVEGTDKLIF.

This clone appeared a few times. V usage is TRDV1 and J usage is TRDJ1, with 12 bases identical to TRDD3. With V trimmed by 1 base and J by 1 base, 7 bases remained unmatched. This CDR3 region has 18 residues. Germline CDR1 TSWWSYY, CDR2 QGS. CDR3 residues: CALGEPYWGIPGTDKLIF. The CDR3 DNA reads as TGTGCTCTTGGGGAACCTTACTGGGGGATACCGGGCACCGATAAACTCATCTTT.

There are a few counts of this clone. This rearrangement joins TRDV1 to TRDJ1, with 9 bases aligning to TRDD3. This CDR3 spans 20 amino acids. V lost 3 bases, J lost 0 bases, and 17 bases stayed unmatched. Germline CDR1 is TSWWSYY and CDR2 is QGS. The CDR3 loop is CALGEAFRLLGDVHTDKLIF. The CDR3 bases are TGTGCTCTTGGGGAGGCCTTCCGCCTACTGGGGGACGTCCACACCGATAAACTCATCTTT.

The chain uses TRDV1 and TRDJ1; D gene ambiguous. The germline V and J ends were trimmed by 0 bases and 0 bases, with 17 bases remaining between them. CDR3 length equals 18 residues. Germline V gives CDR1 TSWWSYY, CDR2 QGS. The chain's CDR3 is CALGELVSPLLHTDKLIF. In nucleotides, the CDR3 is TGTGCTCTTGGGGAACTAGTATCACCCCTCCTCCACACCGATAAACTCATCTTT.

The chain carries TRDV1 and TRDJ1; D is possibly TRDD1 (5 bases). The CDR3 totals 19 residues. The germline V gene encodes CDR1 TSWWSYY and CDR2 QGS. V lost 2 bases and J lost 7, with 29 bases in between. The CDR3 sequence: CALGEDSKATRRGSGKLIF. In DNA form, the CDR3 reads TGTGCTCTTGGGGAAGATAGTAAGGCTACGCGTCGAGGATCGGGTAAACTCATCTTT.

This clone was seen more than once but under ten times. The chain couples TRDV1 to TRDJ1; a possible D gene is TRDD3 (5 bases). Germline V gene sequence: CDR1 TSWWSYY, CDR2 QGS. V was cut by 1 base and J by 0 bases, with 27 bases left in between. The CDR3 is 21 amino acids. The CDR3 DNA reads as TGTGCTCTTGGGGAACCAAACCTTTACTCGGCTGGGCGGACGTACACCGATAAACTCATCTTT. It specifies CALGEPNLYSAGRTYTDKLIF.

This clone showed up just a few times. The chain links TRDV2 to TRDJ2; TRDD3 matches at 7 bases. The junction had 4 bases not matched to a gene; V was cut back by 1 base and J by 0 bases. The germline V gene encodes CDR1 GEAIGNYY and CDR2 EKD. CDR3 length: 16 amino acids. CDR3 amino acids: CACDTGWGPLTAQLFF. The CDR3 bases are TGTGCCTGTGACACGGGCTGGGGGCCTTTGACAGCACAACTCTTCTTT.

The chain uses TRDV1 and TRDJ1, with 9 bases aligning to TRDD2. CDR1 is TSWWSYY and CDR2 is QGS in the germline V gene. The CDR3 extends over 22 amino acids. The junction had 36 bases not matched to a gene; V was cut back by 9 bases and J by 7 bases. The CDR3 spells CALQLLAFLQTGDHSPLGKLIF. CDR3 DNA: TGTGCTCTACAATTACTTGCCTTCCTACAGACGGGGGACCACTCCCCTCTGGGTAAACTCATCTTT.

The V call is TRDV1, the J call TRDJ1, with D maybe TRDD2 (6 bases). CDR1 and CDR2 (germline): TSWWSYY, QGS. Trimming took 0 bases from V and 0 from J, leaving 32 bases between them. The CDR3 is 23 amino acids. The DNA for the CDR3 is TGTGCTCTTGGGGAACTGACGCGGCTTCCTCCCCTTAGCGGGAGTATGTACACCGATAAACTCATCTTT. It specifies CALGELTRLPPLSGSMYTDKLIF.

In its sample, this clone was seen a few times. This chain links TRDV1 with TRDJ1; tentatively, D is TRDD2 (5 bases). Per the germline V gene, CDR1 is TSWWSYY and CDR2 is QGS. V was clipped by 0 bases and J by 2 bases, with 13 bases between them. The CDR3 length is 16 residues. CDR3 protein: CALGELLGPTTDKLIF. CDR3 nucleotides: TGTGCTCTTGGGGAACTGTTAGGGCCTACGACCGATAAACTCATCTTT.

The chain couples TRDV1 to TRDJ1; D is unresolved. CDR1 and CDR2 from the germline V gene are TSWWSYY and QGS. Trimming left V 2 bases short and J 0 bases short, with 16 bases between. This CDR3 comprises 17 residues. CDR3 DNA sequence: TGTGCTCTTGGGGAAGTGATCCGTACCTTGAACACCGATAAACTCATCTTT. Protein sequence: CALGEVIRTLNTDKLIF.

J is TRDJ1 and V is TRDV1; 7 bases fit TRDD2. Losses at the gene ends were 0 bases for V and 1 base for J; bases not matched to a gene: 35. CDR3 length: 26 residues. Germline V CDR1 and CDR2: TSWWSYY, QGS. The CDR3 reads CALGELRISPSGLPLYLERFTDKLIF. In DNA form, the CDR3 reads TGTGCTCTTGGGGAACTCCGCATCTCGCCATCTGGCCTTCCTTTATACTTGGAAAGGTTCACCGATAAACTCATCTTT.

The chain carries TRDV1 and TRDJ1, with 13 bases matching TRDD3. Germline loops: CDR1 TSWWSYY, CDR2 QGS. The CDR3 extends over 17 amino acids. The ends lost 2 bases at V and 3 bases at J; junction bases unmatched: 6. The CDR3: CALGEFGLGDTSDKLIF. The CDR3 DNA sequence: TGTGCTCTTGGGGAATTTGGACTGGGGGATACGTCCGATAAACTCATCTTT.